This T cell receptor (beta chain) was sequenced for a study of the immune and genomic landscape of osteosarcoma. Study as a whole: The cohort was enriched for poor-risk osteosarcoma. Over 75% presented with localized disease at diagnosis.

Here immunoSEQ multiplex PCR was the method, and the copy in TCRdb shows in-frame clones only, minus some. The repertoire holds approximately 420 clones, with 75% to 85% as singletons. Poor-prognosis osteosarcoma patients supplied post-treatment primary, local recurrence and metastasis tumor specimens. General study points: Immune-hot C3 tumors showed higher but still low clonality than cold C1.

Germline CDR1 SGHRS, CDR2 YFSETQ. Unmatched junction bases numbered 5, after V lost 2 bases and J lost 6 bases. The length of the CDR3 is 14 residues. About this clone: Its target is not known.

The specimen sequenced was tumor tissue from a local recurrence in the humerus. The receptor's source is a woman aged 18-29 years with osteosarcoma. The chain employs TRBV5-1 and TRBJ1-2, with 9 bases identical to TRBD1. CDR3 sequence (DNA): TGCGCCAGCAGCTTACGACAGGGGGAGGATGGCTACACCTTC. Translated, it gives CASSLRQGEDGYTF.